The 18 T cell receptor beta chains given below trace back to one sample, sequenced in a study of blood T cell repertoires in COVID-19. This table comes from immunoSEQ multiplex PCR, and its TCRdb copy is limited to in-frame clones, with some not included. The sample shows about 110,000 clones, 81% of them seen only once. Sequencing was done on a sample of peripheral blood. These receptors all stem from a woman in her 70s with acute or convalescent COVID-19.

The chain couples TRBV10-2 to TRBJ1-5; TRBD1 agrees at 7 bases. Unmatched junction bases numbered 4, after V lost 8 bases and J lost 3 bases. Germline-derived CDR1 and CDR2 are WSHSY and SAAADI. CDR3 length equals 13 residues. CDR3 nucleotide sequence: TGCGCCAGCGGGGGACAGCCCAATCAGCCCCAGCATTTT. Translating gives CASGGQPNQPQHF.

The chain is built from TRBV6-1 and TRBJ1-6; D gene unclear. Per the germline V gene, CDR1 is MNHNS and CDR2 is SASEGT. V gave up 2 bases and J gave up 6 bases, with 5 bases separating them. This CDR3 has 13 amino acids. The CDR3 DNA reads as TGTGCCAGCAGTGAAATCGGTAATTCACCCCTCCACTTT. Translation: CASSEIGNSPLHF.

The rearrangement uses TRBV19 and TRBJ1-1; D may be TRBD1 (5 bases). With 5 bases removed from V and 6 bases from J, the gap between germline ends came to 16 bases. The germline CDR1 and CDR2 sequences are LNHDA and SQIVND (reference sequence). The CDR3 length is 14 residues. DNA for the CDR3: TGTGCCAGTAGTCACCAGGGACGGGGGTCTGAAGCTTTCTTT. Amino acid sequence: CASSHQGRGSEAFF.

The rearrangement joins TRBV7-2 to TRBJ1-3, with a weak D call TRBD1 (5 bases). V was cut by 1 base and J by 9 bases, with 10 bases left in between. The CDR3 extends over 13 amino acids. Germline loops: CDR1 SGHTA, CDR2 FQGNSA. The CDR3 DNA sequence: TGTGCCAGCAGCTTAGGCAGGGAGGGCACCATATATTTT. Translation gives CASSLGREGTIYF. The variable domain in full, with the rest retrieved from reference TRBV7-2 and TRBJ1-3, is GAGVSQSPSNKVTEKGKDVELRCDPISGHTALYWYRQSLGQGLEFLIYFQGNSAPDKSGLPSDRFSAERTGGSVSTLTIQRTQQEDSAVYLCASSLGREGTIYFGEGSWLTVV.

This clone was seen a single time. Additional DNA sequences in this sample encode the identical CDR3. This chain uses TRBV7-2 with TRBJ2-2; 7 positions agree with TRBD2. Unmatched junction bases numbered 2, after V lost 5 bases and J lost 2 bases. CDR3 length: 14 residues. Germline V gene lookup returns CDR1 SGHTA and CDR2 FQGNSA. The CDR3 reads CASSPGLNTGELFF. The CDR3 region has the DNA TGTGCCAGCAGCCCGGGACTAAACACCGGGGAGCTGTTTTTT.

The chain couples TRBV21-1 to TRBJ2-7; TRBD1, the D gene given by the table, was not confirmed from the DNA. TRBV21-1 is a listed pseudogene. CDR3 size: 12 residues. The CDR3 loop is CASSNRGREQYF. In nucleotides, the CDR3 is TGTGCCAGCAGCAACAGGGGGCGGGAGCAGTACTTC.

This chain connects TRBV4-1 to TRBJ2-7, with a tentative D call TRBD1 (5 bases). The V gene lost 6 bases and the J gene lost 6 bases, with 24 bases spanning the gap. Germline CDR1 and CDR2: MGHRA and YSYEKL. This CDR3 region has 16 residues. CDR3 sequence reads: CASRDSPGPGRFEQYF. The CDR3 DNA reads TGCGCCAGCAGAGACAGTCCGGGCCCAGGGCGCTTCGAGCAGTACTTC.

The rearrangement uses TRBV19 and TRBJ1-6; 8 positions agree with TRBD1. The CDR3 is made up of 16 amino acids. V lost 5 bases and J lost 1; bases outside the gene matches: 4. Germline assignment: CDR1 LNHDA and CDR2 SQIVND (reference sequence). CDR3 amino acids: CASSPRTGSYNSPLHF. CDR3 coding DNA: TGTGCCAGTAGTCCCCGGACAGGGTCCTATAATTCACCCCTCCACTTT.

The chain uses TRBV6-6 and TRBJ2-1, with TRBD2 matching 8 bases. J lost 5 bases, V lost 6 bases, and 12 bases had no gene match. CDR1 is MNHNY and CDR2 is SVGAGI in the germline V gene (reference sequence). The CDR3 is 16 residues long. CDR3 region: CASSATGTRANNEQFF. DNA of the CDR3: TGTGCCAGCAGCGCCACCGGGACTAGAGCGAACAATGAGCAGTTCTTC.

The CDR3 region has the DNA TGCGCCAGCAGCCCGAGCAGGGGGGATCAGCCCCAGCATTTT. Its translation is CASSPSRGDQPQHF. The chain combines TRBV4-1 with TRBJ1-5; 7 nucleotides match TRBD1. Per germline, CDR1 MGHRA and CDR2 YSYEKL. V lost 4 bases, J lost 5 bases, and 5 bases stayed unmatched. The CDR3 has 14 amino acids.

The chain links TRBV7-2 to TRBJ2-7; D might be TRBD2 (6 bases). The V end lost 3 bases, the J end lost 0 bases, and 12 bases lay between the germline ends. Germline V CDR1 and CDR2: SGHTA, FQGNSA. The CDR3 consists of 15 residues. CDR3 sequence reads: CASSLLAQSSYEQYF. CDR3 coding DNA: TGTGCCAGCAGCTTGCTAGCGCAGAGCTCCTACGAGCAGTACTTC.

The CDR3 is CAISEPGATGELFF. CDR3 bases: TGTGCCATCAGTGAGCCGGGAGCTACCGGGGAGCTGTTTTTT. This chain links TRBV10-3 with TRBJ2-2, with a possible D match to TRBD2 (6 bases). Germline assignment: CDR1 ENHRY and CDR2 SYGVKD. The germline V and J ends were trimmed by 2 bases and 5 bases, with 9 bases remaining between them. The CDR3 has 14 residues.

The chain has TRBV5-1 and TRBJ1-5, with D hard to call. V gave up 0 bases and J gave up 7 bases, with 11 bases separating them. CDR1 and CDR2 (germline): SGHRS, YFSETQ. CDR3 size: 14 residues. The CDR3 DNA reads TGCGCCAGCAGCTTGGACGGGAGGAGGCAGCCCCAGCATTTT. Amino acid sequence: CASSLDGRRQPQHF.

The chain has TRBV5-8 and TRBJ2-2; 8 bases map to TRBD2. Looked up from germline, CDR1 is SGHTS and CDR2 is YDEGEE. After removal of 1 base from V and 1 base from J, the junction contained 6 bases not matched to a gene. This CDR3 has 17 residues. The CDR3 is CASSLWEAGENTGELFF. Written as DNA, the CDR3 is TGTGCCAGCAGCTTGTGGGAAGCGGGGGAGAACACCGGGGAGCTGTTTTTT.

The chain recombines TRBV28 with TRBJ1-2; TRBD1 agrees at 9 bases. The germline gives CDR1 MDHEN, CDR2 SYDVKM. CDR3 length: 15 amino acids. The trim removed 4 bases at V and 7 bases at J, leaving 10 bases unmatched. The CDR3 is CASSSGGGQGPGYTF. The CDR3 DNA reads TGTGCCAGCAGTTCTGGGGGGGGACAGGGTCCTGGCTACACCTTC.

V is TRBV27 and J is TRBJ2-2, with a weak D call TRBD2 (6 bases). The germline gives CDR1 MNHEY, CDR2 SMNVEV (reference sequence). V lost 10 bases and J lost 5, with 14 bases in between. The CDR3 runs 13 residues. The CDR3 loop is CATQTSWTGELFF. The CDR3, as DNA: TGTGCCACCCAGACTAGTTGGACCGGGGAGCTGTTTTTT.

The chain uses TRBV5-1 and TRBJ1-2; TRBD1 agrees at 7 bases. This CDR3 spans 14 amino acids. Trimming at V came to 0 bases and at J to 8 bases, leaving 7 bases not matched to a gene. The germline CDR1 and CDR2 sequences are SGHRS and YFSETQ. CDR3 region: CASSLGDREWGYTF. Written as DNA, the CDR3 is TGCGCCAGCAGCTTGGGGGACAGAGAATGGGGCTACACCTTC.

As concerns this clone: One end of the junction varies from germline; a read error may be responsible. CDR3 protein: CASSLGTASPYEQYF. CDR3 nucleotides: TGCGCCAGCAGTTTGGGGACAGCAAGCCCCTACGAGCAGTACTTC. The gene calls are TRBV5-1 and TRBJ2-7; 7 bases agree with TRBD1. CDR1 is SGHRS, CDR2 YFSETQ, per germline. The CDR3 is made up of 15 amino acids.